This record concerns one T cell receptor beta chain sequence. Antigen unknown. Primers included in the PCR were 60 Vbeta and 13 Jbeta primers. TCRdb keeps only in-frame clones here, not all; method: immunoSEQ multiplex PCR. The table lists some 150,000 clones, over 75% of them singletons. CDR1 is SGHTA and CDR2 is FQGNSA in the germline V gene. V gave up 6 bases and J gave up 3 bases; unmatched junction bases: 11. The length of the CDR3 is 15 residues. This sample was taken from a study of cytomegalovirus exposure and HLA in healthy donors. General study points: Reported findings show TCR beta sequences accurately forecast HLA-A and HLA-B alleles in most subjects. Serostatus for CMV was the only available immune exposure information.

The origin of this receptor is a man aged 40-49 years in good health and CMV-seronegative. The chain employs TRBV7-2 and TRBJ2-7, with TRBD2 identical over 7 bases. The sample was PBMCs. The CDR3 sequence is CASSFTAGFLYEQYF. The CDR3 nucleotides read TGTGCCAGCAGTTTTACAGCGGGGTTCCTCTACGAGCAGTACTTC. The variable domain in full, completed from reference TRBV7-2 and TRBJ2-7, reads GAGVSQSPSNKVTEKGKDVELRCDPISGHTALYWYRQSLGQGLEFLIYFQGNSAPDKSGLPSDRFSAERTGGSVSTLTIQRTQQEDSAVYLCASSFTAGFLYEQYFGPGTRLTVT.